This T cell receptor beta chain came from a study of T cells in Graves' hyperthyroidism and ophthalmopathy. Comments on this clonotype: What it binds is not known.

Authors of the study amplified TCR beta CDR3 regions from RNA transcripts. The primer set for the first-round RT-PCR of the TCR CDR3 was HTBI. MiXCR, run by TCRdb on the multiplex PCR reads, gives a single entry per CDR3 protein. The table shows 300,000 to 400,000 distinct CDR3 sequences, with over 11% occurring only once. Findings of the study overall: Blood also contained most expanded thyroid clonotypes above 0.001.

The CDR3 totals 16 residues. V lost 0 bases and J lost 8, with 20 bases in between. CDR1 and CDR2 (germline): SGDLS, YYNGEE. The sequencing input was blood. The clonotype comes from a woman aged 55-70 years with Graves' hyperthyroidism. This chain uses TRBV9 with TRBJ1-2; D unresolved. The chain's CDR3 is CASSVDVRTGTEGYTF. In DNA, the CDR3 is TGTGCCAGCAGCGTAGACGTGAGGACGGGCACAGAGGGCTACACCTTC. Variable domain in full (rest from reference TRBV9 and TRBJ1-2): DSGVTQTPKHLITATGQRVTLRCSPRSGDLSVYWYQQSLDQGLQFLIQYYNGEERAKGNILERFSAQQFPDLHSELNLSSLELGDSALYFCASSVDVRTGTEGYTFGSGTRLTVV.